Below, 28 T cell receptor beta chains from the same sample are listed, as sequenced in a study of T cell responses to AZD1222 COVID-19 vaccine. Using immunoSEQ multiplex PCR, the repertoire was profiled, and TCRdb retains in-frame clones only, with some absent. The sample has roughly 65,000 clones, roughly 83% seen once. Sequenced here: peripheral blood, sampled 28 days after the second AZD1222 dose. These receptors all stem from an adult who received the AZD1222 COVID-19 vaccine.

The CDR3 here is CASSLARAGGGYTF. CDR3 bases: TGTGCCAGCAGCTTAGCTCGGGCAGGCGGAGGCTACACCTTC. This sequence joins TRBV7-9 and TRBJ1-2; the D is unclear. CDR1 is SEHNR and CDR2 is FQNEAQ in the germline V gene (reference sequence). The CDR3 has 14 amino acids. V lost 0 bases and J 8 bases, leaving 13 bases between the germline ends. The variable domain in full, completed from reference TRBV7-9 and TRBJ1-2, reads DTGVSQNPRHKITKRGQNVTFRCDPISEHNRLYWYRQTLGQGPEFLTYFQNEAQLEKSRLLSDRFSAERPKGSFSTLEIQRTEQGDSAMYLCASSLARAGGGYTFGSGTRLTVV.

The rearrangement joins TRBV6-4 to TRBJ2-2; TRBD2 matches at 7 bases. Germline loops: CDR1 MRHNA, CDR2 SNTAGT. This CDR3 is 15 amino acids long. The V gene end was trimmed by 0 bases and the J gene end by 11 bases; junction bases not matched to a gene: 9. CDR3 sequence reads: CASSDSQRGVEELFF. As DNA, the CDR3 is TGTGCCAGCAGTGACTCACAGCGGGGAGTTGAAGAGCTGTTTTTT.

This rearrangement joins TRBV12-3 or TRBV12-4 to TRBJ1-1; no clear D gene. The CDR3 extends over 13 amino acids. The V and J ends lost 5 bases and 0 bases respectively, with 7 bases between them. The CDR3 region is CASSPEMNTEAFF. CDR3 sequence (DNA): TGTGCCAGCAGTCCCGAGATGAACACTGAAGCTTTCTTT.

V gene TRBV3-1 (or the pseudogene TRBV3-2) combines with J gene TRBJ1-1; D unresolved. CDR3 size: 16 residues. Deletions cut 0 bases from V and 2 bases from J, with 13 bases between. CDR1 is LGHDT and CDR2 is YNNKEL in the germline V gene (reference sequence). This CDR3 reads CASSQDLLAANTEAFF. CDR3 DNA sequence: TGTGCCAGCAGCCAAGATCTTCTGGCGGCTAACACTGAAGCTTTCTTT.

This chain links TRBV5-4 with TRBJ2-7, with D possibly being TRBD2 (5 bases). Germline loops: CDR1 SGHNT, CDR2 YYREEE (reference sequence). The CDR3 contains 16 residues. The V end was cut by 4 bases, the J end by 5 bases, with 22 bases between. CDR3 coding DNA: TGTGCCAGCAGCCCATTGCCCGCGGGCCGGAGGAACGAGCAGTACTTC. This encodes CASSPLPAGRRNEQYF.

CDR3 nucleotides: TGTGCCAGCAGCTTCGCGGGACAGGGTATAACGGAGCAGTTCTTC. Its protein product is CASSFAGQGITEQFF. This chain uses TRBV11-3 with TRBJ2-1, with 9 bases lining up with TRBD1. CDR3 length equals 15 residues. The ends lost 3 bases at V and 10 bases at J; junction bases unmatched: 10. Germline V gives CDR1 SGHNT, CDR2 YENEEA.

CDR3 DNA: TGTGCCAGCAGTCCCGGGACAGGGCGTGGCTACACCTTC. Protein: CASSPGTGRGYTF. The chain joins TRBV7-2 to TRBJ1-2, with 9 bases fitting TRBD1. Germline V gene data show CDR1 as SGHTA and CDR2 as FQGNSA. With 6 bases clipped from V and 7 bases from J, the junction kept 6 bases outside the gene matches. This CDR3 region has 13 residues.

The chain is built from TRBV12-5 and TRBJ2-1; 12 bases line up with TRBD2. Germline V lookup: CDR1 LGHNT, CDR2 FRNRAP. The CDR3 totals 16 residues. V gave up 2 bases and J gave up 6 bases; unmatched junction bases: 5. The CDR3 nucleotides read TGTGCTAGTGGTTTGCCCGCTAGCGGGGGGGTCAATGAGCAGTTCTTC. This sequence encodes CASGLPASGGVNEQFF.

In DNA form, the CDR3 reads TGTGCCAGCAGCTCCGGGACAGCGATAGAGACCCAGTACTTC. Translated: CASSSGTAIETQYF. V gene TRBV7-8 combines with J gene TRBJ2-5; 7 nucleotides agree with TRBD1. The V gene's germline CDR1 is SGHVS and CDR2 FQNEAQ. The CDR3 loop spans 14 amino acids. J lost 4 bases, V lost 4 bases, and 6 bases had no gene match.

The CDR3 reads CASSLGDRVAGNTIYF. The CDR3, as DNA: TGTGCCAGCAGCTTGGGGGACAGGGTGGCCGGAAACACCATATATTTT. The chain couples TRBV5-5 to TRBJ1-3; the match to TRBD1 covers 9 bases. In germline, CDR1 is SGHKS, CDR2 YYEKEE (reference sequence). The length of the CDR3 is 16 residues. Trimming removed 0 bases from V and 4 bases from J; junction bases left unmatched: 5.

The table lists this clone with a few counts. The chain links TRBV5-1 to TRBJ1-5, with D unclear. Per germline, CDR1 SGHRS and CDR2 YFSETQ. The CDR3 has 15 amino acids. V was clipped by 1 base and J by 4 bases, with 12 bases between them. CDR3 sequence: CASSLTPENNQPQHF. Here the CDR3 DNA reads TGCGCCAGCAGCTTGACTCCTGAGAATAATCAGCCCCAGCATTTT.

The chain combines TRBV5-5 with TRBJ2-5, with TRBD2 as a possible D gene (6 bases). Germline lookup yields CDR1 SGHKS and CDR2 YYEKEE (reference sequence). V was clipped by 0 bases and J by 5 bases, with 14 bases between them. The CDR3 consists of 15 residues. CDR3 DNA: TGTGCCAGCAGCTTGGCCCCCCTCGGAGGGGAGACCCAGTACTTC. Encoded protein: CASSLAPLGGETQYF.

V usage is TRBV11-2 and J usage is TRBJ2-7, with 7 bases aligning to TRBD2. The V gene end was trimmed by 4 bases and the J gene end by 5 bases; junction bases not matched to a gene: 8. CDR1 is SGHAT, CDR2 FQNNGV, per germline. CDR3 length equals 14 residues. The CDR3 here is CASSSWGGTNEQYF. The CDR3 nucleotides read TGTGCCAGCAGCTCCTGGGGGGGGACGAACGAGCAGTACTTC.

CDR3 in amino acids: CASSMGQGRGSGANVLTF. DNA of the CDR3: TGTGCCAGCAGCATGGGACAGGGGCGGGGCTCTGGGGCCAACGTCCTGACTTTC. This chain connects TRBV7-2 to TRBJ2-6, with TRBD1 identical over 10 bases. Germline CDR1 and CDR2: SGHTA and FQGNSA. The CDR3 extends over 18 amino acids. V lost 5 bases, J lost 0 bases, and 7 bases stayed unmatched.

This sequence joins TRBV11-2 and TRBJ2-7; tentatively, D is TRBD2 (5 bases). Germline loops: CDR1 SGHAT, CDR2 FQNNGV. This CDR3 spans 11 amino acids. V was cut by 5 bases and J by 4 bases, with 6 bases left in between. The CDR3 protein is CASSRGYEQYF. Here the CDR3 DNA reads TGTGCCAGCAGCCGGGGATACGAGCAGTACTTC.

The chain couples TRBV19 to TRBJ1-1; a possible D gene is TRBD1 (5 bases). Trimming took 5 bases from V and 4 from J, leaving 11 bases between them. Germline V gene sequence: CDR1 LNHDA, CDR2 SQIVND (reference sequence). The CDR3 extends over 13 amino acids. CDR3 in DNA: TGTGCCAGTAGTCCCGTGGGGGGCACTGAAGCTTTCTTT. Translation gives CASSPVGGTEAFF.

DNA of the CDR3: TGTGCCACAAGGGGGCGAGGGTCCTACGAGCAGTACTTC. This codes for CATRGRGSYEQYF. The chain recombines TRBV5-4 with TRBJ2-7; 7 positions agree with TRBD1. The germline CDR1 and CDR2 sequences are SGHNT and YYREEE (reference sequence). Germline trimming cut 9 bases from V and 1 base from J; bases unmatched to any gene: 7. This CDR3 is built from 13 residues.

In the case of this clone: This sample also contains other DNA sequences that code for the same CDR3. The chain links TRBV5-1 to TRBJ1-1, with 7 bases matching TRBD1. The CDR3 consists of 15 residues. Trimming cost V 4 bases and J 2 bases; bases outside gene matches: 8. Germline-derived CDR1 and CDR2 are SGHRS and YFSETQ. CDR3 protein: CASSLRQGLNTEAFF. CDR3 nucleotide sequence: TGCGCCAGCAGCCTCCGACAGGGATTAAACACTGAAGCTTTCTTT.

The chain has TRBV9 and TRBJ1-3; TRBD1 is a possible D gene (5 bases). CDR1 is SGDLS and CDR2 is YYNGEE in the germline V gene. The germline V and J ends were trimmed by 4 bases and 3 bases, with 14 bases remaining between them. CDR3 length equals 15 residues. The DNA of the CDR3 is TGTGCCAGCAGCCCTCACGGGGCAGGTGGAAACACCATATATTTT. This encodes CASSPHGAGGNTIYF.

This sequence joins TRBV5-1 and TRBJ2-2, with 7 bases lining up with TRBD1. Per the germline V gene, CDR1 is SGHRS and CDR2 is YFSETQ. V lost 9 bases to trimming and J lost 6 bases; unmatched junction nucleotides: 11. The CDR3 runs 14 residues. The chain's CDR3 is CATATGFFAGELFF. The DNA for the CDR3 is TGCGCCACGGCGACAGGGTTTTTTGCCGGGGAGCTGTTTTTT.

This clone has only a few counts. This chain's CDR3 is CASSEVGYEQYF. For the CDR3, the DNA is TGCGCCAGCAGTGAAGTAGGGTACGAGCAGTACTTC. The V call is TRBV10-1, the J call TRBJ2-7; D is unclear. CDR3 length: 12 residues. Germline-derived CDR1 and CDR2 are WNHNN and SYGVQD (reference sequence). The V end was cut by 3 bases, the J end by 4 bases, with 7 bases between.

Only one count was recorded for this clone. CDR3 region: CASSRTGRHTF. The CDR3 bases are TGTGCCAGCAGTCGGACGGGTCGACACACCTTC. The chain couples TRBV28 to TRBJ1-2; D is unclear. Trimming removed 5 bases at V and 12 bases at J, with 13 bases between. The CDR3 covers 11 residues. Germline-derived CDR1 and CDR2 are MDHEN and SYDVKM.

The CDR3 region has the DNA TGTGCCAGCCGCTCGGGCACCGGGGAGCTGTTTTTT. This sequence encodes CASRSGTGELFF. The genes are TRBV27 and TRBJ2-2; no clear D. The V gene's germline CDR1 is MNHEY and CDR2 SMNVEV (reference sequence). This CDR3 has 12 amino acids. V dropped 8 bases and J dropped 4 bases, with 8 bases sitting between them.

This clone appeared once. The chain uses TRBV29-1 and TRBJ2-7; 9 bases are a match to TRBD1. Per germline, CDR1 SQVTM and CDR2 ANQGSEA. The CDR3 covers 14 residues. V trimming: 6 bases; J trimming: 0 bases; junction bases outside the gene matches: 6. The DNA for the CDR3 is TGCAGCGTCGGAGGACAGGGGAGCTCCTACGAGCAGTACTTC. It codes for CSVGGQGSSYEQYF.

The V gene is TRBV6-5, the J gene TRBJ1-2, with D tentatively TRBD1 (5 bases). The CDR3 is 14 residues long. The germline V and J ends were trimmed by 8 bases and 4 bases, with 17 bases remaining between them. Germline CDR1 and CDR2: MNHEY and SVGAGI. CDR3 in DNA: TGTGCCAGCGGAGGGCGGGGCCTACTCTATGGCTACACCTTC. Protein: CASGGRGLLYGYTF.

The chain has TRBV18 and TRBJ2-1, with 7 nucleotides matching TRBD1. The CDR3 extends over 17 amino acids. Germline-derived CDR1 and CDR2 are KGHSH and LQKENI. The junction had 7 bases not matched to a gene; V was cut back by 2 bases and J by 0 bases. CDR3 sequence reads: CASSPWVGQSSYNEQFF. In nucleotides, the CDR3 is TGTGCCAGCTCACCATGGGTGGGACAGAGCTCCTACAATGAGCAGTTCTTC.

The rearrangement joins TRBV19 to TRBJ2-1; D may be TRBD1 (6 bases). CDR1 is LNHDA, CDR2 SQIVND, per germline (reference sequence). Deletions cut 6 bases from V and 5 bases from J, with 11 bases between. The CDR3 runs 13 residues. The CDR3 sequence is CASRWAGDNEQFF. As DNA, the CDR3 is TGTGCCAGTAGATGGGCAGGGGACAATGAGCAGTTCTTC.

The V gene is TRBV7-9, the J gene TRBJ1-1; possibly TRBD1 for D (6 bases). Trimming cost V 5 bases and J 11 bases, with 18 bases left between them. This CDR3 comprises 13 residues. Germline V gene data show CDR1 as SEHNR and CDR2 as FQNEAQ (reference sequence). DNA for the CDR3: TGTGCCAGCAGCCCCGGGACACTTGAAAAGGCTTTCTTT. It is translated as CASSPGTLEKAFF.